This is a list of T cell receptor beta chains from one sample in a study of T cells in Graves' hyperthyroidism and ophthalmopathy. TCRdb re-called the multiplex PCR reads with MiXCR, one entry per CDR3 protein. Altogether 550,000 to 800,000 distinct CDR3 sequences are present, roughly a sixth being singletons, with the ten largest covering roughly 15%. The sample comprised blood. Receptor source: a man between 45 and 60 years old with Graves' hyperthyroidism. CDR3s include the opening cysteine and the closing phenylalanine or tryptophan. Each record gives: V gene, J gene, CDR3 length, CDR3 protein.

V gene: TRBV20-1
J gene: TRBJ2-7
CDR3 length: 14
CDR3 protein: CSASRTSGSHEQYF

V gene: TRBV7-8
J gene: TRBJ1-5
CDR3 length: 18
CDR3 protein: CASSTDRGWGGSNQPQHF

V gene: TRBV19
J gene: TRBJ1-6
CDR3 length: 15
CDR3 protein: CASSTARGVDSPLHF

V gene: TRBV15
J gene: TRBJ1-1
CDR3 length: 14
CDR3 protein: CATSFTELNTEAFF

V gene: TRBV7-9
J gene: TRBJ2-7
CDR3 length: 13
CDR3 protein: CASSFQVAGEQYF

V gene: TRBV18
J gene: TRBJ2-7
CDR3 length: 15
CDR3 protein: CASSPLADLTYEQYF

V gene: TRBV11-2
J gene: TRBJ2-2
CDR3 length: 14
CDR3 protein: CASSSDSNTGELFF

V gene: TRBV29-1
J gene: TRBJ2-3
CDR3 length: 14
CDR3 protein: CSVEIADSTDTQYF

V gene: TRBV19
J gene: TRBJ2-5
CDR3 length: 15
CDR3 protein: CASSILYDPFGTQYF

V gene: TRBV30
J gene: TRBJ2-1
CDR3 length: 13
CDR3 protein: CAWSAQGWHEQFF

V gene: TRBV6-5
J gene: TRBJ2-7
CDR3 length: 15
CDR3 protein: CASSYSGQSSYEQYF

V gene: TRBV19
J gene: TRBJ1-5
CDR3 length: 16
CDR3 protein: CASSISRDTGNQPQHF

V gene: TRBV3-1
J gene: TRBJ2-1
CDR3 length: 14
CDR3 protein: CASSQFSGSGEQFF

V gene: TRBV19
J gene: TRBJ2-5
CDR3 length: 15
CDR3 protein: CASSWGGTNQETQYF

V gene: TRBV28
J gene: TRBJ1-5
CDR3 length: 17
CDR3 protein: CASIVSLRGNSNQPQHF

V gene: TRBV29-1
J gene: TRBJ2-7
CDR3 length: 14
CDR3 protein: CSVLPTVGSYEQYF

V gene: TRBV20-1
J gene: TRBJ2-1
CDR3 length: 12
CDR3 protein: CSTPGLADEQFF

V gene: TRBV29-1
J gene: TRBJ2-1
CDR3 length: 13
CDR3 protein: CSVEGLTNNEQFF

V gene: TRBV20-1
J gene: TRBJ2-5
CDR3 length: 13
CDR3 protein: CSAWLGLGETQYF

V gene: TRBV18
J gene: TRBJ2-5
CDR3 length: 13
CDR3 protein: CASSQGRDETQYF

V gene: TRBV24-1
J gene: TRBJ2-1
CDR3 length: 16
CDR3 protein: CATSDRTSGYYNEQFF

V gene: TRBV30
J gene: TRBJ1-6
CDR3 length: 16
CDR3 protein: CAWSFRRAARNSPLHF

V gene: TRBV6-1
J gene: TRBJ2-7
CDR3 length: 17
CDR3 protein: CASSEAQSFSGRYEQYF

V gene: TRBV24-1
J gene: TRBJ2-1
CDR3 length: 15
CDR3 protein: CATSDRGRINNEQFF

V gene: TRBV7-6
J gene: TRBJ2-7
CDR3 length: 14
CDR3 protein: CASSLGTYSYEQYF

V gene: TRBV24-1
J gene: TRBJ2-1
CDR3 length: 15
CDR3 protein: CATSDAGPEGNEQFF

V gene: TRBV7-9
J gene: TRBJ2-2
CDR3 length: 13
CDR3 protein: CASSSDNTGELFF

V gene: TRBV5-1
J gene: TRBJ1-1
CDR3 length: 15
CDR3 protein: CASSLDRGWGTEAFF

V gene: TRBV10-3
J gene: TRBJ2-5
CDR3 length: 12
CDR3 protein: CATGQNGETQYF

V gene: TRBV19
J gene: TRBJ1-3
CDR3 length: 15
CDR3 protein: CASSFREFSGNTIYF

V gene: TRBV10-3
J gene: TRBJ1-2
CDR3 length: 14
CDR3 protein: CAISDVAGPYGYTF

V gene: TRBV30
J gene: TRBJ2-7
CDR3 length: 14
CDR3 protein: CAWSTSGRSGEQYF

V gene: TRBV24-1
J gene: TRBJ2-1
CDR3 length: 12
CDR3 protein: CATSDLMREQFF

V gene: TRBV20-1
J gene: TRBJ1-5
CDR3 length: 16
CDR3 protein: CSALTFRDSLNQPQHF

V gene: TRBV6-5
J gene: TRBJ1-2
CDR3 length: 13
CDR3 protein: CASSFQGGAGYTF

V gene: TRBV5-1
J gene: TRBJ2-5
CDR3 length: 16
CDR3 protein: CASSQGLAGVFETQYF

V gene: TRBV28
J gene: TRBJ1-5
CDR3 length: 14
CDR3 protein: CASSFEDSNQPQHF

V gene: TRBV24-1
J gene: TRBJ2-1
CDR3 length: 16
CDR3 protein: CAASDFASDSYNEQFF